This is a list of T cell receptor beta chains from one sample in a study of OX40 agonist ivuxolimab in advanced cancers. Data came from immunoSEQ multiplex PCR; TCRdb stores just in-frame clones and leaves some out. The sample has roughly 97,000 clones, about nine tenths seen once; the top ten hold around 6%. The sample here was CD4+ or CD8+ T cells sorted from blood, taken in a trial of the OX40 agonist ivuxolimab. The receptors were gathered from an adult with an advanced solid tumor such as melanoma, head and neck, liver or kidney cancer. Each CDR3 is given with its conserved first and last residue. Each record gives: D gene, clone size, CDR3 length, J gene, V gene, CDR3 protein, CDR3 DNA. D genes are given only for firm matches. Expanded clones get a size class; other rows say once, few or many, or leave the size out.

>TRBD2|few|17|TRBJ2-2|TRBV7-2
CASSLGLAGGNTGELFF
TGTGCCAGCAGCTTAGGACTAGCGGGAGGGAACACCGGGGAGCTGTTTTTT
>.|.|15|TRBJ1-1|TRBV6-5
CASSPGGGGNTEAFF
TGTGCCAGCAGTCCGGGAGGCGGGGGAAACACTGAAGCTTTCTTT
>.|.|15|TRBJ2-7|TRBV2
CASSEGRRGTYEQYF
TGTGCCAGCAGTGAGGGTCGCAGGGGAACCTACGAGCAGTACTTC
>.|.|14|TRBJ2-6|TRBV13
CASSSSSGANVLTF
TGTGCCAGCAGCTCGAGCTCTGGGGCCAACGTCCTGACTTTC
>.|.|14|TRBJ1-5|TRBV2
CASSVGRGNQPQHF
TGTGCCAGCAGCGTTGGACGAGGCAATCAGCCCCAGCATTTT
>TRBD1|once|15|TRBJ1-5|TRBV10-3
CAISPGTGGVKPQHF
TGTGCCATCAGTCCCGGGACAGGGGGCGTTAAGCCCCAGCATTTT
>.|once|15|TRBJ1-6|TRBV7-9
CASSLDVARDSPLHF
TGTGCCAGCAGCTTAGATGTGGCCAGGGATTCACCCCTCCACTTT
>.|.|15|TRBJ2-2|TRBV7-9
CASSLEGTLAGELFF
TGTGCCAGCAGCTTAGAAGGGACTTTGGCCGGGGAGCTGTTTTTT
>TRBD1|.|14|TRBJ1-1|TRBV19
CASSMVGGGTEAFF
TGTGCCAGTAGTATGGTAGGGGGCGGAACTGAAGCTTTCTTT
>.|.|12|TRBJ1-1|TRBV6-6
CASSTGFLEAFF
TGTGCCAGCAGTACAGGGTTCTTGGAAGCTTTCTTT
>.|.|17|TRBJ2-1|TRBV29-1
CSVEDLLGESSYNEQFF
TGCAGCGTTGAAGATCTATTGGGGGAGTCCTCCTACAATGAGCAGTTCTTC
>.|once|12|TRBJ1-2|TRBV30
CAWSVGLYGYTF
TGTGCCTGGAGTGTAGGCCTTTATGGCTACACCTTC
>TRBD2|.|14|TRBJ2-1|TRBV9
CASSVSGGANEQFF
TGTGCCAGCAGCGTGAGCGGGGGGGCCAATGAGCAGTTCTTC
>TRBD1|once|13|TRBJ1-2|TRBV18
CASSLQGAVDYTF
TGTGCCAGCTCACTACAGGGGGCGGTTGACTACACCTTC
>.|.|14|TRBJ1-1|TRBV5-1
CASTEWSVNTEAFF
TGCGCCAGCACTGAGTGGTCGGTTAACACTGAAGCTTTCTTT
>.|.|12|TRBJ2-7|TRBV2
CASRVTLAEQYF
TGTGCCAGCAGGGTTACCCTAGCGGAGCAGTACTTC
>TRBD1|.|14|TRBJ1-4|TRBV6-1
CASRSAGTDEKLFF
TGTGCCAGCAGATCGGCGGGGACAGATGAAAAACTGTTTTTT
>.|.|15|TRBJ1-6|TRBV7-9
CASSSTPNPDSPLHF
TGTGCCAGCAGCTCTACCCCGAACCCAGATTCACCCCTCCACTTT
>.|.|15|TRBJ2-7|TRBV11-2
CASSSRDRSSYEQYF
TGTGCCAGCAGCTCCCGGGACCGGAGCTCCTACGAGCAGTACTTC
>.|.|14|TRBJ1-5|TRBV9
CASSVGPSNQPQHF
TGTGCCAGCAGCGTAGGCCCGAGCAATCAGCCCCAGCATTTT
>.|once|11|TRBJ2-1|TRBV7-8
CASSLGNEQFF
TGTGCCAGCAGCTTAGGTAATGAGCAGTTCTTC
>TRBD2|.|18|TRBJ2-7|TRBV7-9
CASSRPSSSGAGKVEQYF
TGTGCCAGCAGCCGACCATCTTCTAGCGGGGCCGGGAAGGTCGAGCAGTACTTC
>.|.|14|TRBJ2-7|TRBV6-5
CASSRASGGYEQYF
TGTGCCAGCAGTCGGGCGTCAGGAGGGTACGAGCAGTACTTC
>TRBD1|.|15|TRBJ1-4|TRBV4-1
CASSQGGQVNEKLFF
TGCGCCAGCAGCCAAGGGGGACAGGTCAATGAAAAACTGTTTTTT
>TRBD1|.|14|TRBJ1-1|TRBV5-1
CASGTGETNTEAFF
TGCGCCAGCGGAACAGGGGAAACGAACACTGAAGCTTTCTTT
>.|.|12|TRBJ2-1|TRBV18
CASSWTDNEQFF
TGTGCCAGCTCCTGGACAGACAATGAGCAGTTCTTC
>.|.|11|TRBJ1-2|TRBV6-1
CASRSTDGYTF
TGTGCCAGCAGATCGACCGATGGCTACACCTTC
>.|.|13|TRBJ2-7|TRBV15
CATSRDSEYEQYF
TGTGCCACCAGCAGAGATTCAGAATACGAGCAGTACTTC
>TRBD2|.|15|TRBJ2-1|TRBV29-1
CSVEDSGGQYNEQFF
TGCAGCGTTGAAGACAGCGGGGGGCAATACAATGAGCAGTTCTTC
>TRBD1|.|14|TRBJ1-4|TRBV27
CASRYTGANEKLFF
TGTGCCAGCAGGTATACAGGGGCTAATGAAAAACTGTTTTTT
>TRBD2|.|14|TRBJ2-5|TRBV29-1
CSVEGIAGEETQYF
TGCAGCGTTGAAGGGATAGCGGGAGAAGAGACCCAGTACTTC
>.|.|14|TRBJ1-4|TRBV29-1
CSVSPGASNEKLFF
TGCAGCGTATCCCCCGGGGCCAGTAATGAAAAACTGTTTTTT
>.|.|13|TRBJ2-5|TRBV4-2
CASSQDGRETQYF
TGTGCCAGCAGCCAAGATGGGCGGGAGACCCAGTACTTC
>.|.|12|TRBJ2-3|TRBV30
CAWTGGTDTQYF
TGTGCCTGGACCGGAGGCACAGATACGCAGTATTTT
>.|.|15|TRBJ2-4|TRBV5-1
CASSSGGTTKNIQYF
TGCGCCAGCAGCTCAGGAGGGACCACCAAAAACATTCAGTACTTC
>TRBD1|.|15|TRBJ1-2|TRBV9
CASSVGDRVIFGYTF
TGTGCCAGCAGCGTAGGGGACAGGGTAATCTTTGGCTACACCTTC
>.|.|14|TRBJ1-1|TRBV6-6
CASSYQTDNTEAFF
TGTGCCAGCAGTTACCAGACCGATAACACTGAAGCTTTCTTT
>.|.|17|TRBJ2-7|TRBV28
CASSPIPSWGAGYEQYF
TGTGCCAGCAGTCCTATACCCTCTTGGGGGGCAGGCTACGAGCAGTACTTC
>.|once|12|TRBJ2-1|TRBV10-3
CAISGGTDEQFF
TGTGCCATCAGTGGAGGTACAGATGAGCAGTTCTTC
>.|.|14|TRBJ1-5|TRBV27
CASSLREGNQPQHF
TGTGCCAGCAGTTTAAGGGAGGGAAATCAGCCCCAGCATTTT
>.|few|12|TRBJ1-2|TRBV2
CASRPRVDGYTF
TGTGCCAGCAGACCAAGGGTGGATGGCTACACCTTC
>.|.|13|TRBJ1-1|TRBV7-9
CASSLTPNTEAFF
TGTGCCAGCAGCTTGACACCGAACACTGAAGCTTTCTTT
>.|.|12|TRBJ2-5|TRBV6-1
CASSGGEETQYF
TGTGCCAGCAGTGGAGGGGAGGAGACCCAGTACTTC
>.|.|15|TRBJ2-3|TRBV5-1
CASSLAVPGTDTQYF
TGCGCCAGCAGCTTGGCTGTTCCGGGCACAGATACGCAGTATTTT
>TRBD1|.|19|TRBJ1-6|TRBV5-6
CASSLGAPGTGGRNSPLHF
TGTGCCAGCAGCTTGGGGGCCCCGGGGACAGGGGGAAGGAATTCACCCCTCCACTTT
>TRBD1|.|14|TRBJ2-4|TRBV19
CASSHRGAKNIQYF
TGTGCCAGTAGTCACAGGGGAGCCAAAAACATTCAGTACTTC
>TRBD2|.|14|TRBJ2-1|TRBV27
CASRLAGAPGEQFF
TGTGCCAGCAGACTAGCGGGAGCCCCCGGTGAGCAGTTCTTC
>TRBD1|once|14|TRBJ2-7|TRBV2
CASSTDRASYEQYF
TGTGCCAGCAGTACGGACAGGGCGTCCTACGAGCAGTACTTC
>TRBD2|.|15|TRBJ2-7|TRBV7-2
CASSLVPGGRYEQYF
TGTGCCAGCAGCTTAGTGCCGGGGGGGAGGTACGAGCAGTACTTC
>.|.|13|TRBJ2-5|TRBV5-1
CASSLQETETQYF
TGCGCCAGCAGCTTACAGGAAACAGAGACCCAGTACTTC
>TRBD1|.|15|TRBJ2-7|TRBV5-1
CASSLGQGATYEQYF
TGCGCCAGCAGTCTAGGACAGGGGGCAACCTACGAGCAGTACTTC
>.|.|13|TRBJ1-2|TRBV27
CASRVGQNYGYTF
TGTGCCAGCAGGGTAGGGCAGAACTATGGCTACACCTTC
>.|.|15|TRBJ1-1|TRBV7-9
CASSLESVGGTEAFF
TGTGCCAGCAGCTTAGAGTCTGTTGGTGGCACTGAAGCTTTCTTT
>TRBD1|few|16|TRBJ2-7|TRBV19
CASSNSRGQGFREQYF
TGTGCCAGTAGTAATTCTAGGGGACAGGGCTTCCGCGAGCAGTACTTC